The 11 T cell receptor beta chains listed next were all sequenced from one sample in a study of blood T cell repertoires in COVID-19. Using immunoSEQ multiplex PCR, the repertoire was profiled, and TCRdb retains in-frame clones only, with some absent. The sample lists about 500,000 clones, 87% occurring once. The sequencing input was PBMCs or T cells enriched from blood (not recorded which). Receptors were obtained from a young woman who had recovered from COVID-19.

The chain has TRBV7-9 and TRBJ2-2; no firm D call. CDR1 is SEHNR, CDR2 FQNEAQ, per germline (reference sequence). The CDR3 loop spans 14 amino acids. Trimming removed 6 bases at V and 8 bases at J, with 16 bases between. The DNA for the CDR3 is TGTGCCAGCAGTTTTCCCTCCCTCGGGGGGGAGCTGTTTTTT. It encodes CASSFPSLGGELFF.

The chain is built from TRBV25-1 and TRBJ1-6; D call uncertain. CDR1 and CDR2 from the germline V gene are MGHDK and SYGVNS. This CDR3 contains 15 residues. V gave up 7 bases and J gave up 7 bases, with 17 bases separating them. CDR3 in DNA: TGTGCCAGCACCCCCGCCGGTCCGAGGAATTCACCCCTCCACTTT. It encodes CASTPAGPRNSPLHF.

The chain carries TRBV13 and TRBJ2-3; possibly TRBD2 for D (7 bases). Germline CDR1 and CDR2: PRHDT and FYEKMQ (reference sequence). V was clipped by 5 bases and J by 3 bases, with 12 bases between them. The CDR3 extends over 14 amino acids. CDR3 DNA sequence: TGTGCCAGCAGCGTACAGGGAGGGACAGATACGCAGTATTTT. The encoded protein is CASSVQGGTDTQYF.

The gene calls are TRBV5-1 and TRBJ2-3; 12 nucleotides match TRBD1. The CDR3 runs 16 residues. V was pared by 4 bases and J by 5 bases, with 8 bases of the junction left unmatched. CDR1 and CDR2 from the germline V gene are SGHRS and YFSETQ. CDR3 in amino acids: CASSASGQGAGDTQYF. In DNA form, the CDR3 reads TGCGCCAGCAGCGCGTCGGGACAGGGGGCAGGAGATACGCAGTATTTT.

The chain couples TRBV12-5 to TRBJ2-7, with D possibly matching TRBD2 (6 bases). The CDR3 spans 15 residues. Trimming removed 1 base from V and 1 base from J, with 11 bases in between. CDR1 is LGHNT, CDR2 FRNRAP, per germline. The CDR3 DNA is TGTGCTAGTGGTTTGGGACTAGACCTATCCTACGAGCAGTACTTC. Encoded protein: CASGLGLDLSYEQYF.

The chain employs TRBV27 and TRBJ2-7, with D hard to call. The V gene's germline CDR1 is MNHEY and CDR2 SMNVEV (reference sequence). V was cut by 8 bases and J by 5 bases, with 16 bases left in between. This CDR3 is 13 amino acids long. The CDR3, as DNA: TGTGCCAGCTGGAGAGGCGGCTACGACGAGCAGTACTTC. This sequence encodes CASWRGGYDEQYF.

To note about this clone: Other nucleotide sequences in the sample specify the same CDR3. The chain joins TRBV20-1 to TRBJ1-2; D not certain. Germline V gene sequence: CDR1 DFQATT, CDR2 SNEGSKA (reference sequence). V was pared by 4 bases and J by 2 bases, with 5 bases between. The CDR3 runs to 11 residues. Written as DNA, the CDR3 is TGCAGTGCTACCGGGAACTATGGCTACACCTTC. This codes for CSATGNYGYTF.

This chain connects TRBV3-1 (or the pseudogene TRBV3-2) to TRBJ2-5, with 12 nucleotides matching TRBD2. The germline gives CDR1 LGHDT, CDR2 YNNKEL (reference sequence). Trimming at V came to 0 bases and at J to 5 bases, leaving 7 bases not matched to a gene. This CDR3 has 17 residues. CDR3 amino acids: CASSQEHLAGGEETQYF. The CDR3, as DNA: TGTGCCAGCAGCCAAGAACATCTAGCGGGGGGGGAGGAGACCCAGTACTTC.

V is TRBV6-1 and J is TRBJ1-6; TRBD1 matches 9 bases. V lost 4 bases and J lost 4; bases outside the gene matches: 8. Germline CDR1 MNHNS, CDR2 SASEGT. There are 17 residues in the CDR3. CDR3 amino acids: CASSANRGQGYNSPLHF. The CDR3 DNA reads TGTGCCAGCAGTGCAAACCGAGGACAGGGGTATAATTCACCCCTCCACTTT.

The chain has TRBV7-9 and TRBJ1-1; possibly TRBD1 for D (6 bases). V gave up 4 bases and J gave up 10 bases, with 13 bases separating them. Germline V gene data show CDR1 as SEHNR and CDR2 as FQNEAQ (reference sequence). The CDR3 extends over 12 amino acids. The DNA of the CDR3 is TGTGCCAGCAGCTCCGGACAGATCGGAGCTTTCTTT. It encodes CASSSGQIGAFF.

This chain joins TRBV5-1 and TRBJ2-3, with 7 bases that match TRBD2. Trimming took 3 bases from V and 9 from J; bases not matched to a gene: 16. Germline V lookup: CDR1 SGHRS, CDR2 YFSETQ. The CDR3 is made up of 16 amino acids. The CDR3 loop is CASSSQVGEGKGTQYF. The DNA for the CDR3 is TGCGCCAGCAGCTCCCAAGTGGGGGAGGGGAAGGGAACGCAGTATTTT.